The sequence of this TCR beta chain was determined in a study of human T cells and chemical hapten exposure. During construction of the library, unique molecular identifiers were attached to individual cDNA molecules for quantitative, reproducible TCR counting. MiXCR was run by TCRdb on the RACE reads, yielding one entry per CDR3 protein. The sample records tens of thousands of distinct CDR3 sequences, 8.5% to 10% being singletons. This clonotype was observed a few times. Time point: patch test 2, 6 weeks after DPC sensitization. Treatment specified: therapeutic diphenylcyclopropenone sensitization with weekly scalp DPC. Sequenced material: whole blood, taken in connection with sensitization to the hapten diphenylcyclopropenone (DPC). This TCR was sampled from a woman between 50 and 59 years old with alopecia areata. Some clones in this sample may be carry-over from other donors' samples.

CDR3 in DNA: TGCGCCAGCAGCTTGGATGCGGACGTTAGGAAAGCTTTCTTT. This translates into CASSLDADVRKAFF. The V and J genes are TRBV5-1 and TRBJ1-1; D gene unclear. The CDR3 runs 14 residues. V lost 0 bases, J lost 9 bases, and 15 bases lay in between. Germline V gene data show CDR1 as SGHRS and CDR2 as YFSETQ.